This paragraph covers one T cell receptor (beta chain) sequence. The trim removed 6 bases at V and 0 bases at J, leaving 4 bases unmatched. The CDR3 covers 14 residues. Looked up from germline, CDR1 is LNHDA and CDR2 is SQIVND (reference sequence). This entry comes from a study of T cell repertoires in cytomegalovirus infection. Using its own MiXCR run on the reads, TCRdb lists one record per CDR3 protein. The repertoire holds roughly 630,000 distinct CDR3 sequences, 20% to 25% seen once, with 8% in the top ten. This receptor was obtained from a human donor in good health (CMV status not recorded). Some clones in this sample may be carry-over from other donors' samples. The J gene is TRBJ1-1, the V gene TRBV19; TRBD1 aligns across 7 bases. The sequencing input was CD8+ T cells from PBMCs. The CDR3 is CASRRQGLNTEAFF. In DNA form, the CDR3 reads TGTGCCAGTAGGCGACAGGGTTTGAACACTGAAGCTTTCTTT.